The sequence of this T cell receptor beta chain was determined in a study of T cell repertoires in cytomegalovirus infection. Each CDR3 protein gets one entry after TCRdb re-called the reads with MiXCR. This table has around 340,000 distinct CDR3 sequences, 25% to 35% appearing once. Note on this clonotype: What it binds is unknown.

This sequence was found in a human donor in good health (CMV status not recorded). Some clones in this sample may be carry-over from other donors' samples. Sequences were derived from cultured PBMCs, sampled from culture after CMV antigen stimulation.

The CDR3 bases are TGTGCCAGCAGAGCCCCAGGGTACGGTTTCTATGGCTACACCTTC. Protein sequence: CASRAPGYGFYGYTF. The V gene is TRBV7-8, the J gene TRBJ1-2; TRBD1 is a possible D gene (5 bases). Germline-derived CDR1 and CDR2 are SGHVS and FQNEAQ. CDR3 length: 15 residues. The germline V and J ends were trimmed by 6 bases and 4 bases, with 18 bases remaining between them.